These 24 T cell receptor beta chains share one sample of origin, sequenced in a study of T cells in Graves' hyperthyroidism and ophthalmopathy. There were TCR beta CDR3 regions amplified from RNA transcripts. The study used the HTBI primer set for a first-round RT-PCR of the TCR CDR3. Each CDR3 protein is one row after TCRdb ran MiXCR on the multiplex PCR reads. The sample gives fewer than 650,000 distinct CDR3 sequences, around 15% of which show up once; more than 11% is in the top ten. Source material: blood. The receptors here all came from a woman aged 40 to 55 with Graves' hyperthyroidism.

This clonotype showed up many times. The chain joins TRBV7-9 to TRBJ2-2; TRBD2 aligns across 8 bases. Germline CDR1 is SEHNR and CDR2 is FQNEAQ (reference sequence). The V and J ends lost 5 bases and 4 bases, in that order; junction bases with no gene match: 12. The CDR3 loop spans 17 amino acids. This CDR3 reads CASSPTGTSLRTGELFF. CDR3 coding DNA: TGTGCCAGCAGCCCAACCGGGACTAGTCTGCGCACCGGGGAGCTGTTTTTT.

Turning to this clonotype: Its ends do not fully match the called genes, so a read error is possible. The chain has TRBV12-5 and TRBJ1-5; D gene unclear. Germline V gene lookup returns CDR1 LGHNT and CDR2 FRNRAP. CDR3 length: 13 amino acids. CDR3 in DNA: TGTGCTAGTGGTTTGCGGCCTAATCAGCCCCAGCGTTTT. It is translated as CASGLRPNQPQRF.

The rearrangement links TRBV25-1 to TRBJ1-1; TRBD1 matches 8 bases. Germline CDR1 MGHDK, CDR2 SYGVNS. Losses at the gene ends were 2 bases for V and 3 bases for J; bases not matched to a gene: 5. The CDR3 is made up of 15 amino acids. The CDR3 spells CASSETQGAHTEAFF. Written as DNA, the CDR3 is TGTGCCAGCAGTGAAACCCAGGGGGCTCACACTGAAGCTTTCTTT.

The chain employs TRBV27 and TRBJ2-1, with TRBD2 as a possible D gene (6 bases). This CDR3 has 16 amino acids. The germline CDR1 and CDR2 sequences are MNHEY and SMNVEV (reference sequence). Trimming removed 3 bases at V and 0 bases at J, with 12 bases between. CDR3 amino acids: CASSLSGSSSYNEQFF. CDR3 sequence (DNA): TGTGCCAGCAGTTTGAGCGGGTCGAGCTCCTACAATGAGCAGTTCTTC.

Ten or more counts support this clonotype. The rearrangement links TRBV28 to TRBJ2-2; D not resolved. Trimming cost V 10 bases and J 1 base, with 7 bases left between them. Germline V gene sequence: CDR1 MDHEN, CDR2 SYDVKM. The CDR3 is made up of 12 amino acids. CDR3 bases: TGTGCCACCCGAGGGAACACCGGGGAGCTGTTTTTT. Protein sequence: CATRGNTGELFF.

This clonotype came up a few times. The chain's CDR3 is CASSEEAGGLYNEQFF. CDR3 coding DNA: TGTGCCAGCAGTGAGGAAGCGGGAGGTTTGTACAATGAGCAGTTCTTC. The chain is built from TRBV6-4 and TRBJ2-1, with TRBD2 matching over 9 bases. The CDR3 contains 16 residues. The J segment lost 4 bases and the V segment lost 3 bases, leaving 7 bases of the junction unmatched. CDR1 and CDR2 (germline): MRHNA, SNTAGT.

This clonotype appeared many times. The DNA of the CDR3 is TGTGCCAGCAGCTTAAGGCCCCGGGGACTAGCGCTCTACAATGAGCAGTTCTTC. It yields the protein CASSLRPRGLALYNEQFF. The J gene is TRBJ2-1, the V gene TRBV7-9; 10 bases are a match to TRBD2. Germline CDR1 reads SEHNR; CDR2 reads FQNEAQ (reference sequence). The CDR3 is made up of 18 amino acids. Unmatched junction bases numbered 10, after V lost 2 bases and J lost 3 bases.

CDR3 sequence: CASRDSVSGNTIYF. The CDR3 bases are TGTGCCAGCCGGGACAGTGTCTCTGGAAACACCATATATTTT. This sequence joins TRBV28 and TRBJ1-3, with TRBD1 matching 7 bases. CDR1 is MDHEN, CDR2 SYDVKM, per germline. V shed 8 bases and J 0 bases; nucleotides not matched to a gene: 4. The CDR3 is 14 amino acids.

As concerns this clonotype: This may be a read error, as it is one base from a much larger clone. This sequence joins TRBV6-2 or TRBV6-3 and TRBJ2-7; 11 bases agree with TRBD2. The CDR3 consists of 15 residues. Germline V lookup: CDR1 MNHEY, CDR2 SVGEGT. Trimming removed 6 bases from V and 7 bases from J; junction bases left unmatched: 11. This CDR3 reads CASSPSGRQNNEQYF. CDR3 in DNA: TGTGCCAGCAGCCCTAGCGGGAGGCAAAACAATGAGCAGTACTTC.

This clonotype has more than one count but fewer than ten. The chain recombines TRBV18 with TRBJ2-1; 14 bases align to TRBD2. Germline values: CDR1 KGHSH, CDR2 LQKENI. The V gene end was trimmed by 6 bases and the J gene end by 4 bases; junction bases not matched to a gene: 11. CDR3 length: 18 residues. For the CDR3, the DNA is TGTGCCAGCTCTCTCTTTGGACTAGCGGGAGGTGTATACAATGAGCAGTTCTTC. Translated, it gives CASSLFGLAGGVYNEQFF.

The chain uses TRBV2 and TRBJ1-2, with TRBD1 as a possible D gene (5 bases). The V gene's germline CDR1 is SNHLY and CDR2 FYNNEI. This CDR3 region has 14 residues. The V and J ends lost 7 bases and 2 bases respectively, with 14 bases between them. CDR3 amino acids: CASIAQGGNYGYTF. DNA of the CDR3: TGTGCCAGCATAGCCCAGGGAGGAAACTATGGCTACACCTTC.

This sequence joins TRBV5-6 and TRBJ2-4, with a weak D call TRBD1 (6 bases). Trimming removed 2 bases from V and 3 bases from J, with 15 bases in between. Germline V lookup: CDR1 SGHDT, CDR2 YYEEEE. The CDR3 has 16 residues. CDR3 DNA: TGTGCCAGCAGCTTTACGGCAGGGGCCGTCAAAAACATTCAGTACTTC. Protein sequence: CASSFTAGAVKNIQYF.

The V and J genes are TRBV6-2 or TRBV6-3 and TRBJ2-7; 10 bases fit TRBD2. The junction had 7 bases not matched to a gene; V was cut back by 10 bases and J by 1 base. CDR1 is MNHEY, CDR2 SVGEGT, per germline. The length of the CDR3 is 14 residues. For the CDR3, the DNA is TGTGCCATTGGGACTAGCGTCGATTCCTACGAGCAGTACTTC. This sequence encodes CAIGTSVDSYEQYF.

This clonotype was detected many times. The genes are TRBV3-1 and TRBJ1-1; D gene unclear. Deletions cut 0 bases from V and 6 bases from J, with 8 bases between. Germline V gene data show CDR1 as LGHDT and CDR2 as YNNKEL (reference sequence). The CDR3 has 13 amino acids. Here the CDR3 reads CASSQDWRAEAFF. CDR3 in DNA: TGTGCCAGCAGCCAAGATTGGAGGGCTGAAGCTTTCTTT.

This clonotype was detected many times. This chain links TRBV6-1 with TRBJ2-7; D is possibly TRBD2 (5 bases). CDR3 length: 12 residues. Trimming removed 7 bases at V and 1 base at J, with 8 bases between. CDR1 and CDR2 (germline): MNHNS, SASEGT. CDR3 DNA: TGTGCCAGCAATCCGGGGTCCTACGAGCAGTACTTC. It translates to CASNPGSYEQYF.

V and J are TRBV5-1 and TRBJ1-2; 9 bases are shared with TRBD1. J gave up 7 bases and V 1 base, and 5 bases lay outside the gene matches. Per germline, CDR1 SGHRS and CDR2 YFSETQ. The CDR3 extends over 14 amino acids. For the CDR3, the DNA is TGCGCCAGCAGCTTGAGGACAGGGGAGGGTGGCTACACCTTC. Translated, it gives CASSLRTGEGGYTF. The variable domain in full, with the rest retrieved from reference TRBV5-1 and TRBJ1-2, is KAGVTQTPRYLIKTRGQQVTLSCSPISGHRSVSWYQQTPGQGLQFLFEYFSETQRNKGNFPGRFSGRQFSNSRSEMNVSTLELGDSALYLCASSLRTGEGGYTFGSGTRLTVV.

The genes are TRBV5-6 and TRBJ2-7, with a possible D match to TRBD1 (6 bases). V dropped 4 bases and J dropped 3 bases, with 17 bases sitting between them. The CDR3 consists of 15 residues. Germline V lookup: CDR1 SGHDT, CDR2 YYEEEE. The CDR3: CASSAPRDTNYEQYF. CDR3 DNA sequence: TGTGCCAGCAGCGCGCCTCGGGACACCAACTACGAGCAGTACTTC.

This clonotype was seen many times. The V and J genes are TRBV28 and TRBJ2-2; 8 bases line up with TRBD1. The CDR3 is made up of 15 amino acids. Trimming at V came to 2 bases and at J to 6 bases, leaving 5 bases not matched to a gene. CDR1 is MDHEN, CDR2 SYDVKM, per germline. CDR3 nucleotides: TGTGCCAGCAGTTTAGAGGACAGGGCGTCCGGGGAGCTGTTTTTT. Amino acids: CASSLEDRASGELFF. The full variable domain, with the rest looked up from reference TRBV28 and TRBJ2-2, is DVKVTQSSRYLVKRTGEKVFLECVQDMDHENMFWYRQDPGLGLRLIYFSYDVKMKEKGDIPEGYSVSREKKERFSLILESASTNQTSMYLCASSLEDRASGELFFGEGSRLTVL.

There are a few counts of this clonotype. J is TRBJ2-3 and V is TRBV6-1; 10 positions agree with TRBD2. The CDR3 runs 16 residues. Trimming removed 5 bases from V and 2 bases from J; junction bases left unmatched: 7. Per germline, CDR1 MNHNS and CDR2 SASEGT. The CDR3 spells CASSLGLAPFTDTQYF. CDR3 DNA: TGTGCCAGCAGTCTGGGACTAGCGCCTTTCACAGATACGCAGTATTTT.

This clonotype appeared many times. The chain employs TRBV25-1 and TRBJ2-2; 7 positions match TRBD2. The J segment lost 0 bases and the V segment lost 0 bases, leaving 10 bases of the junction unmatched. This CDR3 comprises 19 residues. CDR1 MGHDK and CDR2 SYGVNS come from the germline V gene. This CDR3 is CASSEYLGLGGTNTGELFF. DNA for the CDR3: TGTGCCAGCAGTGAATATCTGGGGCTGGGAGGGACGAACACCGGGGAGCTGTTTTTT.

This clonotype showed up many times. A much more abundant neighbour one base away suggests this may be a read error. This rearrangement joins TRBV6-1 to TRBJ1-5; D not certain. The CDR3 runs 11 residues. V lost 4 bases to trimming and J lost 6 bases, with 4 bases between them. CDR1 is MNHNS, CDR2 SASEGT, per germline. The CDR3 reads CASSVGQPQHF. CDR3 bases: TGTGCCAGCAGTGTCGGTCAGCCCCAGCATTTT.

Remarks on this clonotype: A much larger clone lies a single base off, so this may be a read error. CDR3 sequence reads: CARSDTSGRNQETQYF. The CDR3 bases are TGTGCCCGGAGTGACACTAGCGGGAGAAACCAAGAGACCCAGTACTTC. This chain links TRBV30 with TRBJ2-5, with 11 bases aligning to TRBD2. Germline values: CDR1 GTSNPN, CDR2 SVGIG (reference sequence). The CDR3 length is 16 residues.

This clonotype has ten or more counts. The V and J genes are TRBV18 and TRBJ2-2; 8 bases map to TRBD1. The CDR3 length is 17 residues. CDR1 and CDR2 from the germline V gene are KGHSH and LQKENI. With 0 bases clipped from V and 3 bases from J, the junction kept 6 bases outside the gene matches. The CDR3 DNA reads as TGTGCCAGCTCACCACCGCTTGGACAGGGTCACACCGGGGAGCTGTTTTTT. Its protein is CASSPPLGQGHTGELFF.

The table lists this clonotype with many counts. This chain links TRBV27 with TRBJ2-3, with D perhaps TRBD2 (6 bases). Per germline, CDR1 MNHEY and CDR2 SMNVEV (reference sequence). Deletions cut 3 bases from V and 5 bases from J, with 15 bases between. This CDR3 is built from 15 residues. CDR3 bases: TGTGCCAGCAGTTTGCCCGGAGGGCCAGGAGATACGCAGTATTTT. The encoded protein is CASSLPGGPGDTQYF.